This T cell receptor (beta chain) emerged from a study of blood T cell repertoires in COVID-19. Study-level information: Acute and convalescent COVID-19 specimens originated in the United States, Italy and Spain. PBMCs, B-cell-depleted T cells, or T cells were the source of the cDNA or gDNA that made up the material.

Per germline, CDR1 SNHLY and CDR2 FYNNEI. Trimming cost V 4 bases and J 6 bases; bases outside gene matches: 7. The CDR3 runs 14 residues. Authors' analysis steps: Estimation of nucleated cell counts relied on the amplification of reference gene primers. The protocol was immunoSEQ multiplex PCR, while the TCRdb copy is restricted to in-frame clones and leaves out a portion. That table supplies the V and J calls and clone size; D and trimming were determined from the DNA. The profile shows some 80,000 clones, around 80% of them singletons. The specimen sequenced was peripheral blood. The source of this sequence is a woman aged 65 to 85 with acute or convalescent COVID-19. The J gene is TRBJ2-7, the V gene TRBV2, with 9 bases fitting TRBD2. The DNA of the CDR3 is TGTGCCAGCAGTGTAGCGGGAGAGTCTGCCGAGCAGTACTTC. Residues: CASSVAGESAEQYF.